This note documents a single T cell receptor beta chain sequence. This CDR3 comprises 17 residues. J gave up 3 bases and V 0 bases, and 8 bases lay outside the gene matches. Germline V gene data show CDR1 as SGHRS and CDR2 as YFSETQ. Clones were read by immunoSEQ multiplex PCR, and TCRdb kept only the in-frame ones, dropping some. This sample has approximately 270,000 clones, with under 90% found just once. The sample comes from a study of blood T cell repertoires in COVID-19. This receptor was obtained from a woman in her sixties or seventies who had recovered from COVID-19. Sequencing used PBMCs or T cells enriched from blood (not recorded which). The chain joins TRBV5-1 to TRBJ2-3; TRBD1 matches at 9 bases. The CDR3 here is CASSLVSGTGRTDTQYF. CDR3 nucleotide sequence: TGCGCCAGCAGCTTGGTTAGTGGGACAGGGAGAACAGATACGCAGTATTTT.